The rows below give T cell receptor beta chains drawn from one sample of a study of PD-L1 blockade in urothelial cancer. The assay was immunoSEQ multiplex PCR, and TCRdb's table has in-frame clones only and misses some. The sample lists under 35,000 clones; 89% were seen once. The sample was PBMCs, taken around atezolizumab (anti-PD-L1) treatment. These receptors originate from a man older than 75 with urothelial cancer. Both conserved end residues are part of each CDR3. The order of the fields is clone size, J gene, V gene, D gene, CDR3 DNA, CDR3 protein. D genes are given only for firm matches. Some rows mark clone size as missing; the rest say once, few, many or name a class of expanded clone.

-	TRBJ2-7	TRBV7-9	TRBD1	TGTGCCAGCAGCTTAGAATTACGGACAGGGGGCCCCTACGAGCAGTACTTC	CASSLELRTGGPYEQYF
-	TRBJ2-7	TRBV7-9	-	TGTGCCAGCAGCCCCCGACAGGCCTACGAGCAGTACTTC	CASSPRQAYEQYF
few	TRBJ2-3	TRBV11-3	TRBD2	TGTGCCAGCAGCTCCGGGACTAGCGGGGTGCGCACAGATACGCAGTATTTT	CASSSGTSGVRTDTQYF
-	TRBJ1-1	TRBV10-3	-	TGTGCCAGAATGACAGTAGGGACTGAAGCTTTCTTT	CARMTVGTEAFF
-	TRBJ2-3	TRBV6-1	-	TGTGCCAGCAGTGAGTGGGGGCAGAGCACAGATACGCAGTATTTT	CASSEWGQSTDTQYF
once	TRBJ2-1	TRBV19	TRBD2	TGTGCCAGTAGTATTTCAGCGAGCGGGAGGGGTGAGCAGTTCTTC	CASSISASGRGEQFF
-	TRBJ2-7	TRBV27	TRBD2	TGTGCCAGCAGTTCTCTAGCGGTTACCTACGAGCAGTACTTC	CASSSLAVTYEQYF
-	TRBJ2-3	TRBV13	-	TGTGCCAGCAGCTTAACGGGTAGGGGGACAGATACGCAGTATTTT	CASSLTGRGTDTQYF
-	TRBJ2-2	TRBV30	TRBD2	TGTGCCTGGAGTGAGGTGATTAGCGGGCGGCTGTTTTTT	CAWSEVISGRLFF
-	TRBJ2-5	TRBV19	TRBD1	TGTGCCAGTAGTATCGGGACAGCACAAGAGACCCAGTACTTC	CASSIGTAQETQYF
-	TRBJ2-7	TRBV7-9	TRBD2	TGTGCCAGCAGTGAATTAGCGGGAGTTCTGTACGAGCAGTACTTC	CASSELAGVLYEQYF
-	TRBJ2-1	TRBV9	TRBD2	TGTGCCAGCAGCGTTTCCGGACTAGCGGGAGAGCAGGGGGAGCAGTTCTTC	CASSVSGLAGEQGEQFF
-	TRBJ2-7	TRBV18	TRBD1	TGTGCCAGCTCGACGGGACAGGGCTACGAGCAGTACTTC	CASSTGQGYEQYF
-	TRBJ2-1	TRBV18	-	TGTGCCAGCTCACCCCGACCAACTTCTGAGGGTTACAATGAGCAGTTCTTC	CASSPRPTSEGYNEQFF
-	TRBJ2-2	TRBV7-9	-	TGTGCCAGCAGCAACGGACAAAAGATAGACACCGGGGAGCTGTTTTTT	CASSNGQKIDTGELFF
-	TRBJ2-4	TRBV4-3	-	TGCGCCAGCAGCCAAGGAGGGGGAGTGGGCATTCAGTACTTC	CASSQGGGVGIQYF
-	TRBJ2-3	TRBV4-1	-	TGCGCCAGCAGCCAAGAACAGCGGGTTAGCACAGATACGCAGTATTTT	CASSQEQRVSTDTQYF
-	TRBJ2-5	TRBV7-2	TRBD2	TGTGCCAGCAGCCGAGCGGGGGGAGAGACCCAGTACTTC	CASSRAGGETQYF
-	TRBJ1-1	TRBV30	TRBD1	TGTGCCTGGAGTGTATTCCGAGGGACAGGTCTGTCTGAAGCTTTCTTT	CAWSVFRGTGLSEAFF
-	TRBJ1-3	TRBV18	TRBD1	TGTGCCAGCTCACCATGGTCCGGGACAGGGACGCGGAGGGGAAACACCATATATTTT	CASSPWSGTGTRRGNTIYF
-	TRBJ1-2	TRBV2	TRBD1	TGTGCCAGCAGACCCTCGACAGGGTATGGCTACACCTTC	CASRPSTGYGYTF
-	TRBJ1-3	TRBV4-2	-	TGTGCCAGCAGCCTCCAGGACTCTGGAAACACCATATATTTT	CASSLQDSGNTIYF
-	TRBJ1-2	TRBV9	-	TGTGCCAGCAGCCTCCGGGACACGGGAACCTATGGCTACACCTTC	CASSLRDTGTYGYTF
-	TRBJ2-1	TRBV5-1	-	TGCGCCAGCAGCTTGGGGCTGGGGAGCTCCTACAATGAGCAGTTCTTC	CASSLGLGSSYNEQFF
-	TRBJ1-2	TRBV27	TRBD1	TGTGCCAGCAGCCGGACAGGGGGCTCCTATGGCTACACCTTC	CASSRTGGSYGYTF
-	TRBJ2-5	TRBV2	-	TGTGCCAGCAGCATCAAAGAGACCCAGTACTTC	CASSIKETQYF
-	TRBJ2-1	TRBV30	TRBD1	TGTGCCTGGTCGACAGGGGGACGTGTTTTTGAGCAGTTCTTC	CAWSTGGRVFEQFF
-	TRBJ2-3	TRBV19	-	TGTGCCAGTAGTATAGGAAAGGGACAAGGTACAGATACGCAGTATTTT	CASSIGKGQGTDTQYF
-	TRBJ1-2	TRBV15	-	TGTGCCACCAGCAGGCCGATCCCTGGCACCTCTAACTATGGCTACACCTTC	CATSRPIPGTSNYGYTF
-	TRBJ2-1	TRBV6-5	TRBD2	TGTGCCACGCGGGGGAGCCTAAACAATGAGCAGTTCTTC	CATRGSLNNEQFF